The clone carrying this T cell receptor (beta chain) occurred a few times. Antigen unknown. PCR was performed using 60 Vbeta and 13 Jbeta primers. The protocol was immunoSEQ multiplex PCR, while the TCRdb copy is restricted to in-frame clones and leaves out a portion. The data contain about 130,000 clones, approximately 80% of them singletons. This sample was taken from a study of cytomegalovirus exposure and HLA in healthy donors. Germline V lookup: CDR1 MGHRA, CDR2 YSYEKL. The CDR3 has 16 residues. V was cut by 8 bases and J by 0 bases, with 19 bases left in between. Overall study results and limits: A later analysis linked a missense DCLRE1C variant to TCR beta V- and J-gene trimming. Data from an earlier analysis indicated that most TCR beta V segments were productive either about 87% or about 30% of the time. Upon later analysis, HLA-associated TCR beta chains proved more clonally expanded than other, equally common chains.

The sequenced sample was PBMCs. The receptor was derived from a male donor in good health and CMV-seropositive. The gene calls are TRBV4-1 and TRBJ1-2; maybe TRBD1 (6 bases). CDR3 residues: CASAPQEQGTNYGYTF. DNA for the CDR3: TGCGCCAGCGCGCCTCAAGAGCAGGGGACTAACTATGGCTACACCTTC.